The clone carrying this TCR beta chain was counted many times. The data originate from a study of T-cell memory formation after mild COVID-19. Trimming took 4 bases from V and 6 from J, leaving 21 bases between them. Germline values: CDR1 SGHDT, CDR2 YYEEEE. The CDR3 extends over 16 amino acids. TCRdb independently ran MiXCR on the 5' RACE reads; one entry per CDR3 protein. The sample consists of over 30,000 distinct CDR3 sequences, about an eighth of them appearing once. Material for sequencing was PBMCs or a T cell subset sorted from them (not recorded which). The chain employs TRBV5-6 and TRBJ2-3; perhaps TRBD2 as D (5 bases). This receptor was identified in a man aged 18-30 years who had mild COVID-19 (a few samples of this study predate the infection). Cell type and time point are not known. The DNA for the CDR3 is TGTGCCAGCAGCAACGAGCGGCGGGTGAACGGGGATACGCAGTATTTT. Its protein product is CASSNERRVNGDTQYF.